This T cell receptor (beta chain) originates from a study of persistence of HIV-infected CD4 T cells. Study background: Up to about 200 mL blood was drawn at multiple time points; a couple of donors had single-time leukapheresis. Whole-study findings and limits: Compared with CD3/CD28-stimulated cells, CMV- and Gag-responding cells showed lower TCRbeta richness.

Stimulation used approximately 10 ug/mL lysate from CMV-infected fibroblasts. Memory cells lacking CD40L and CD69 with high CD45RO were sorted. These HIV-1-infected adults initiated suppressive ART in chronic infection. With respect to this clone: The antigen is undetermined.

J gave up 0 bases and V 6 bases, and 9 bases lay outside the gene matches. The CDR3 contains 17 residues. Germline V CDR1 and CDR2: LNHDA, SQIVND (reference sequence). Sequencing used immunoSEQ version 4 in survey mode. Genomic DNA was diluted to around 10 ng/uL, up to 1 ug per sample. TCRdb's copy holds only in-frame clones and misses some; the assay was immunoSEQ multiplex PCR. This sample has 25,000 to 35,000 clones, with 75% to 85% found just once. Sample: CD4+ T cells sorted from PBMCs after roughly 18-hour stimulation, taken from a patient who received antiretroviral therapy. The clonotype was recovered from an adult man with HIV who was CMV-seropositive. The chain combines TRBV19 with TRBJ1-3; 9 bases are a match to TRBD1. CDR3 DNA: TGTGCCAGTAGACGCCGGACAGGGGACTTCTCTGGAAACACCATATATTTT. The encoded protein is CASRRRTGDFSGNTIYF.